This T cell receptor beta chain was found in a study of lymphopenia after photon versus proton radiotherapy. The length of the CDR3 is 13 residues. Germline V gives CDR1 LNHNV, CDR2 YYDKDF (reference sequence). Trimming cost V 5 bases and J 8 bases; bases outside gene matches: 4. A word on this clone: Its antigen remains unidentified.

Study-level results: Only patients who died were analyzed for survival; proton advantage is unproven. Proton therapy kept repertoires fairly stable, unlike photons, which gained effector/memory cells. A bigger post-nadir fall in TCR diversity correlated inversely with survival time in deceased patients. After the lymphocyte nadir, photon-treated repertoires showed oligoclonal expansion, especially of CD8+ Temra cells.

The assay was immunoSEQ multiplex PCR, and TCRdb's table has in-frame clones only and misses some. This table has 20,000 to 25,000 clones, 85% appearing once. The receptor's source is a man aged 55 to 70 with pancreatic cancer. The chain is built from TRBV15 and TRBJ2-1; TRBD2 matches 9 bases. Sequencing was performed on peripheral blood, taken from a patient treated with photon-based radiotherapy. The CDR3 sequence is CATSGGGADEQFF. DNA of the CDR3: TGTGCCACCAGCGGCGGGGGGGCGGATGAGCAGTTCTTC.